This T cell receptor beta chain was sequenced for a study of shared clonotypes between healthy human individuals. Study-level background: There were three CD4 naive, three CD4 memory, two CD8 naive and one CD8 memory plates per donor.

The protocol was immunoSEQ multiplex PCR, while the TCRdb copy is restricted to in-frame clones and leaves out a portion. The sample includes roughly 2.1 million clones, 85% to 95% of them seen just once. Positively selected for CCR7, the CD45RO-negative cells used as naive CD8 cells excluded terminally differentiated effector memory CD45RA+ cells. This clone was seen once. V lost 0 bases to trimming and J lost 0 bases, with 6 bases between them. CDR1 LNHNV and CDR2 YYDKDF come from the germline V gene (reference sequence). The CDR3 is made up of 15 amino acids. This clonotype was obtained from a man aged 18-30 years in good health. Some clones in this sample may be carry-over from other donors' samples. The specimen was naive CD8+ T cells from PBMCs. The J gene is TRBJ2-1, the V gene TRBV15; a possible D gene is TRBD2 (5 bases). For the CDR3, the DNA is TGTGCCACCAGCAGAGAAAGCGGCTCCTACAATGAGCAGTTCTTC. Translated: CATSRESGSYNEQFF.